What follows are 4 T cell receptor beta chains derived from one specimen sequenced in a study of T cell clonality in common variable immunodeficiency. Points from the study as a whole: Reportedly, TCR beta sequences from common variable immunodeficiency showed fewer deletions and N-nucleotide insertions.

Repertoires were generated with immunoSEQ multiplex PCR, while TCRdb's copy carries only in-frame clones and drops some. The sample is made up of around 28,000 clones, none counted only once. Their antigens are not known. Material: peripheral blood mononuclear cells. The origin of the receptors is a human donor with common variable immunodeficiency.

On this clone itself: The read terminates 3 residues before the CDR3 end, so the remaining end is supplied by the germline J gene. The chain couples TRBV20-1 to TRBJ2-3, with 12 bases matching TRBD2. This CDR3 region has 16 residues. CDR1 is DFQATT, CDR2 SNEGSKA, per germline (reference sequence). The trim removed 6 bases at V and 2 bases at J, leaving 9 bases unmatched. The DNA read from the CDR3 is TGCAGTGCAACCCGCGGACTAGCGGGGCTCACAGATACG. Protein: CSATRGLAGLTDT. The CDR3 reads in full as CSATRGLAGLTDTQYF.

Worth noting for this clone: The sequenced fragment ends 3 residues before the CDR3 boundary, so the rest is inferred from the germline J gene. The V gene is TRBV7-8, the J gene TRBJ1-6; 7 bases align to TRBD1. The germline V gene encodes CDR1 SGHVS and CDR2 FQNEAQ. The CDR3 is 16 amino acids. CDR3 bases read: TGTGCCAGCACGCCGGATGACAGGGCCCTCGTGTCGCCC. Amino acids: CASTPDDRALVSP. In full, the CDR3 reads CASTPDDRALVSPLHF.

Only a few counts were recorded for this clone. The sequenced fragment ends 3 residues before the CDR3 boundary, so the rest is inferred from the germline J gene. V usage is TRBV7-8 and J usage is TRBJ1-4; 9 bases are a match to TRBD1. Trimming at V came to 4 bases and at J to 0 bases, leaving 9 bases not matched to a gene. The CDR3 is 18 residues long. The germline gives CDR1 SGHVS, CDR2 FQNEAQ. CDR3 sequence: CASSWIRDRDATNEKLFF. The CDR3 bases that were read are TGTGCCAGCAGCTGGATCCGGGACAGGGACGCAACTAATGAAAAA. Filled out from reference TRBV7-8 and TRBJ1-4, the complete variable domain reads GAGVSQSPRYKVAKRGQDVALRCDPISGHVSLFWYQQALGQGPEFLTYFQNEAQLDKSGLPSDRFFAERPEGSVSTLKIQRTQQEDSAVYLCASSWIRDRDATNEKLFFGSGTQLSVL.

A note on this clone: The CDR3 extends 3 residues past the end of the read, so its final part is completed from the germline J gene. The chain is built from TRBV5-1 and TRBJ1-5, with 8 bases aligning to TRBD1. The CDR3 runs 16 residues. In germline, CDR1 is SGHRS, CDR2 YFSETQ. The trim removed 0 bases at V and 5 bases at J, leaving 7 bases unmatched. CDR3: CASSLGTGSRDQPQHF. The sequenced part of the CDR3 DNA is TGCGCCAGCAGCTTGGGGACAGGGTCTAGGGATCAGCCC.